The T cell receptor (beta chain) under discussion was sequenced for a study of OX40 agonist ivuxolimab in advanced cancers. Study-wide context: Subjects had a mean age of 60 years, with a range of 23 to 79; more than 75% were male. Study-level findings and limits: Compared with CD4+, CD8+ T cells on average had more expanded clones. Among the nonresponders, some also had low normalized T-cell clonal expansion. Among the lowest peripheral clonal expansion occurred in 0.1-3.0 mg/kg partial responders.

Germline values: CDR1 SGHTA, CDR2 FQGTGA. V shed 6 bases, J shed 7 bases, and the junction held 3 bases outside the gene matches. This CDR3 comprises 12 residues. The protocol was immunoSEQ multiplex PCR, while the TCRdb copy is restricted to in-frame clones and leaves out a portion. The sample records about 73,000 clones, about 90% being singletons. Details on this clone: Its antigen is unknown.

The clonotype originates from an adult with an advanced solid tumor such as melanoma, head and neck, liver or kidney cancer. This chain connects TRBV7-3 to TRBJ2-1, with 7 bases fitting TRBD2. The material sequenced was CD4+ or CD8+ T cells sorted from blood, taken in a trial of the OX40 agonist ivuxolimab. CDR3 nucleotides: TGTGCCAGCAGTAATAGCGGGAATGAGCAGTTCTTC. Encoded protein: CASSNSGNEQFF. The variable domain in full, with the rest retrieved from reference TRBV7-3 and TRBJ2-1, is GAGVSQTPSNKVTEKGKYVELRCDPISGHTALYWYRQSLGQGPEFLIYFQGTGAADDSGLPNDRFFAVRPEGSVSTLKIQRTERGDSAVYLCASSNSGNEQFFGPGTRLTVL.